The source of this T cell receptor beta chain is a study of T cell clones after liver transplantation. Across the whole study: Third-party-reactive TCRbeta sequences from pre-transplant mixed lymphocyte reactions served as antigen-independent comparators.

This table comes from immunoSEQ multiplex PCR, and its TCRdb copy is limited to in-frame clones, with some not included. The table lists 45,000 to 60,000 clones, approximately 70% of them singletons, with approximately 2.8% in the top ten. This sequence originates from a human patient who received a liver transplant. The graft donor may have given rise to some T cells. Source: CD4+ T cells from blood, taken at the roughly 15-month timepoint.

CDR3 protein: CASSKGQNQPQHF. CDR3 nucleotide sequence: TGTGCCAGCAGCAAGGGACAGAATCAGCCCCAGCATTTT. This sequence joins TRBV4-2 and TRBJ1-5, with 7 bases identical to TRBD1. The CDR3 is made up of 13 amino acids. J lost 4 bases, V lost 5 bases, and 2 bases had no gene match. The germline CDR1 and CDR2 sequences are LGHNA and YNFKEQ.